This T cell receptor (beta chain) stems from a study of radiation and T cells in renal cell carcinoma. Regarding treatment: treatment-naive control, cytoreductive nephrectomy. The patient's renal cell carcinoma had clear cell pathology. The CDR3 covers 16 residues. V was clipped by 3 bases and J by 0 bases, with 13 bases between them. Germline CDR1 is LGHNA and CDR2 is YSLEER. Profiling relied on immunoSEQ multiplex PCR, and the TCRdb table lists in-frame clones only, not all of them. The sample shows about 15,000 clones, less than 65% of them seen only once. The receptor's source is a man between 60 and 75 years old with renal cell carcinoma. The specimen was tumor tissue, collected from a patient whose treatment was nephrectomy without radiotherapy. This rearrangement joins TRBV4-3 to TRBJ2-3; D remains ambiguous. CDR3 in amino acids: CASSHHALESTDTQYF. The CDR3 nucleotides read TGCGCCAGCAGCCACCATGCCCTGGAAAGCACAGATACGCAGTATTTT.